This T cell receptor beta chain was captured by sequencing in a study of blood T cell repertoires in COVID-19. The CDR3 has 15 residues. Looked up from germline, CDR1 is KGHSH and CDR2 is LQKENI. V lost 2 bases to trimming and J lost 1 base; unmatched junction nucleotides: 4. Per the original methods: Estimation of nucleated cell counts relied on the amplification of reference gene primers. Sequenced by immunoSEQ multiplex PCR; TCRdb stores in-frame clones only, minus some. V, J and clone size were drawn from that table, and D and trimming were deduced from the DNA. The sample records about 150,000 clones, around four fifths being singletons.

Source material: PBMCs or T cells enriched from blood (not recorded which). The chain recombines TRBV18 with TRBJ1-1; the match to TRBD1 covers 7 bases. This clonotype was obtained from a woman between 40 and 55 years old who had recovered from COVID-19. Here the CDR3 reads CASSPMGQQNTEAFF. In DNA, the CDR3 is TGTGCCAGCTCACCAATGGGACAGCAGAACACTGAAGCTTTCTTT. Full variable domain (remainder filled in from reference TRBV18 and TRBJ1-1): NAGVMQNPRHLVRRRGQEARLRCSPMKGHSHVYWYRQLPEEGLKFMVYLQKENIIDESGMPKERFSAEFPKEGPSILRIQQVVRGDSAAYFCASSPMGQQNTEAFFGQGTRLTVV.